Each of the 26 T cell receptor beta chains below was sequenced from the same sample in a study of cytomegalovirus exposure and HLA in healthy donors. Sequencing was performed with immunoSEQ multiplex PCR; in TCRdb, only in-frame clones are kept and a portion is missing. The data contain 110,000 or so clones, 70% to 90% of them singletons. Sequenced: PBMCs. The receptors were gathered from a woman between 18 and 30 years old in good health and CMV-seropositive.

The V call is TRBV6-5, the J call TRBJ1-5; 10 positions match TRBD1. Germline trimming cut 0 bases from V and 6 bases from J; bases unmatched to any gene: 2. The CDR3 runs to 15 residues. Germline CDR1 and CDR2: MNHEY and SVGAGI. This CDR3 is CASSYSRTGGQPQHF. In nucleotides, the CDR3 is TGTGCCAGCAGTTACTCTCGGACAGGGGGTCAGCCCCAGCATTTT.

This rearrangement joins TRBV29-1 to TRBJ2-3; TRBD2 might be the D (6 bases). Germline CDR1 is SQVTM and CDR2 is ANQGSEA. The CDR3 consists of 14 residues. V was pared by 3 bases and J by 4 bases, with 14 bases between. The CDR3 loop reads CSVERRAWADTQYF. The CDR3 region has the DNA TGCAGCGTTGAGAGGAGGGCTTGGGCAGATACGCAGTATTTT.

The chain links TRBV11-2 to TRBJ1-2; D not resolved. The CDR3 sequence is 12 residues long. Between the trimmed V and J ends, which lost 7 bases and 8 bases, there was a span of 14 bases. Germline V CDR1 and CDR2: SGHAT, FQNNGV. The CDR3 region is CASMSVRGGYTF. CDR3 nucleotide sequence: TGTGCCAGCATGAGCGTCCGTGGGGGCTACACCTTC.

A single count supports this clone. In DNA, the CDR3 is TGTGCCAGCATTGAGGGAAGCGGGGCTGAAGCTTTCTTT. Protein sequence: CASIEGSGAEAFF. The chain uses TRBV2 and TRBJ1-1; D remains ambiguous. The V gene's germline CDR1 is SNHLY and CDR2 FYNNEI. This CDR3 is 13 amino acids long. Trimming shortened V by 7 bases and J by 6 bases, and 15 bases separated the two germline ends.

The rearrangement links TRBV28 to TRBJ1-5; D uncertain. CDR1 is MDHEN and CDR2 is SYDVKM in the germline V gene. This CDR3 spans 14 amino acids. V was cut by 2 bases and J by 0 bases, with 5 bases left in between. Here the CDR3 DNA reads TGTGCCAGCAGTTTAGCGATTAGCAATCAGCCCCAGCATTTT. This encodes CASSLAISNQPQHF.

The V gene is TRBV6-4, the J gene TRBJ2-1; a weak D match, TRBD2 (6 bases). The V end was cut by 6 bases, the J end by 7 bases, with 16 bases between. In germline, CDR1 is MRHNA, CDR2 SNTAGT. The CDR3 covers 14 residues. Here the CDR3 reads CASSRGDSGNEQFF. CDR3 in DNA: TGTGCCAGCAGCCGCGGGGATAGTGGGAATGAGCAGTTCTTC.

This chain joins TRBV5-1 and TRBJ1-3; D is ambiguous. Trimming took 4 bases from V and 2 from J, leaving 13 bases between them. Germline CDR1 is SGHRS and CDR2 is YFSETQ. This CDR3 spans 15 amino acids. CDR3 nucleotide sequence: TGCGCCAGCAGCCAACTCCCGGGTACTGGAAACACCATATATTTT. This gives the protein CASSQLPGTGNTIYF.

V is TRBV7-9 and J is TRBJ1-1; D not certain. V was trimmed by 10 bases and J by 5 bases, leaving 20 bases between them. The germline CDR1 and CDR2 sequences are SEHNR and FQNEAQ (reference sequence). The CDR3 totals 14 residues. CDR3 residues: CAIYISGWSTEAFF. As DNA, the CDR3 is TGTGCCATTTATATATCGGGGTGGAGTACTGAAGCTTTCTTT. Combining the CDR3 with reference TRBV7-9 and TRBJ1-1 gives the whole variable domain DTGVSQNPRHKITKRGQNVTFRCDPISEHNRLYWYRQTLGQGPEFLTYFQNEAQLEKSRLLSDRFSAERPKGSFSTLEIQRTEQGDSAMYLCAIYISGWSTEAFFGQGTRLTVV.

This clone was detected a few times. The chain links TRBV19 to TRBJ1-5; D is undetermined. Germline loops: CDR1 LNHDA, CDR2 SQIVND (reference sequence). Trimming shortened V by 7 bases and J by 3 bases, and 16 bases separated the two germline ends. This CDR3 contains 15 residues. CDR3 DNA sequence: TGTGCCAGTACCCCGAGAGGTCAGTACAATCAGCCCCAGCATTTT. This encodes CASTPRGQYNQPQHF.

The rearrangement uses TRBV19 and TRBJ2-3; D ambiguous. CDR1 and CDR2 from the germline V gene are LNHDA and SQIVND (reference sequence). Trimming left V 4 bases short and J 2 bases short, with 7 bases between. The CDR3 spans 13 residues. The CDR3 nucleotides read TGTGCCAGTAGTACCAGTCACACAGATACGCAGTATTTT. Its translation is CASSTSHTDTQYF.

The rearrangement joins TRBV7-2 to TRBJ1-2; TRBD1 agrees at 9 bases. With V trimmed by 6 bases and J by 4 bases, 6 bases remained unmatched. This CDR3 has 14 amino acids. Germline CDR1 is SGHTA and CDR2 is FQGNSA. The CDR3 sequence: CASSWDREFYGYTF. In nucleotides, the CDR3 is TGTGCCAGCAGTTGGGACAGGGAGTTCTATGGCTACACCTTC.

V and J are TRBV28 and TRBJ2-1; maybe TRBD1 (6 bases). Germline loops: CDR1 MDHEN, CDR2 SYDVKM. CDR3 length equals 14 residues. V lost 5 bases and J lost 4, with 12 bases in between. CDR3 protein: CASSAGQIYNEQFF. The CDR3 nucleotides are TGTGCCAGCAGTGCCGGACAGATATACAATGAGCAGTTCTTC.

The genes are TRBV9 and TRBJ2-5, with a weak D call TRBD2 (6 bases). The CDR3 is made up of 14 amino acids. Per the germline V gene, CDR1 is SGDLS and CDR2 is YYNGEE. Trimming removed 1 base from V and 4 bases from J, with 11 bases in between. The chain's CDR3 is CASSVSRESETQYF. In DNA, the CDR3 is TGTGCCAGCAGCGTATCACGGGAGTCAGAGACCCAGTACTTC.

A single count supports this clone. V is TRBV5-4 and J is TRBJ2-1; 7 bases match TRBD1. CDR3 length: 15 amino acids. Germline V gives CDR1 SGHNT, CDR2 YYREEE (reference sequence). Trimming took 0 bases from V and 4 from J; bases not matched to a gene: 4. CDR3 coding DNA: TGTGCCAGCAGCTTGGGAGGGGGCAGTTACAATGAGCAGTTCTTC. This codes for CASSLGGGSYNEQFF.

The V gene is TRBV27, the J gene TRBJ2-3; 11 bases agree with TRBD2. The J segment lost 6 bases and the V segment lost 3 bases, leaving 8 bases of the junction unmatched. This CDR3 comprises 16 residues. Germline V gene lookup returns CDR1 MNHEY and CDR2 SMNVEV (reference sequence). In DNA form, the CDR3 reads TGTGCCAGCAGTTTGGGCACTAGCGGGAGTGTGGATACGCAGTATTTT. This translates into CASSLGTSGSVDTQYF.

This chain links TRBV28 with TRBJ2-2; TRBD1 agrees at 12 bases. V shed 4 bases and J 5 bases; nucleotides not matched to a gene: 11. Germline CDR1 reads MDHEN; CDR2 reads SYDVKM. CDR3 size: 18 residues. This CDR3 reads CASSSLIGTGGNTGELFF. The CDR3 nucleotides read TGTGCCAGCAGTTCGCTGATTGGGACAGGGGGCAATACCGGGGAGCTGTTTTTT.

The chain uses TRBV5-6 and TRBJ2-2, with TRBD1 as a possible D gene (6 bases). Trimming pared 0 bases from V and 4 bases from J, leaving 7 bases between. The CDR3 spans 14 residues. Germline CDR1 and CDR2: SGHDT and YYEEEE. CDR3 region: CASSLVGGTGELFF. The CDR3 DNA reads as TGTGCCAGCAGCTTGGTAGGGGGCACCGGGGAGCTGTTTTTT. Variable domain in full (rest from reference TRBV5-6 and TRBJ2-2): DAGVTQSPTHLIKTRGQQVTLRCSPKSGHDTVSWYQQALGQGPQFIFQYYEEEERQRGNFPDRFSGHQFPNYSSELNVNALLLGDSALYLCASSLVGGTGELFFGEGSRLTVL.

V is TRBV4-1 and J is TRBJ1-4; 8 bases are a match to TRBD1. CDR3 length equals 18 residues. The germline gives CDR1 MGHRA, CDR2 YSYEKL. The J segment lost 2 bases and the V segment lost 5 bases, leaving 13 bases of the junction unmatched. CDR3 nucleotide sequence: TGCGCCAGCAGCTCTTCGACAGGGGTAGATTCGACTAATGAAAAACTGTTTTTT. It specifies CASSSSTGVDSTNEKLFF.

The chain recombines TRBV7-9 with TRBJ1-1; unclear D gene. CDR3 length: 13 amino acids. Germline V gene sequence: CDR1 SEHNR, CDR2 FQNEAQ (reference sequence). V gave up 2 bases and J gave up 2 bases, with 6 bases separating them. The CDR3 region has the DNA TGTGCCAGCAGCTTACAGGTTAACACTGAAGCTTTCTTT. Amino acid sequence: CASSLQVNTEAFF. Full variable domain (rest looked up from reference TRBV7-9 and TRBJ1-1): DTGVSQNPRHKITKRGQNVTFRCDPISEHNRLYWYRQTLGQGPEFLTYFQNEAQLEKSRLLSDRFSAERPKGSFSTLEIQRTEQGDSAMYLCASSLQVNTEAFFGQGTRLTVV.

This CDR3 reads CATRGADQETQYF. The DNA for the CDR3 is TGTGCCACCAGGGGTGCGGACCAAGAGACCCAGTACTTC. This chain links TRBV15 with TRBJ2-5; no clear D gene. In germline, CDR1 is LNHNV, CDR2 YYDKDF (reference sequence). With 6 bases removed from V and 0 bases from J, the gap between germline ends came to 8 bases. The CDR3 is 13 residues long. The whole variable domain, remainder taken from reference TRBV15 and TRBJ2-5, is DAMVIQNPRYQVTQFGKPVTLSCSQTLNHNVMYWYQQKSSQAPKLLFHYYDKDFNNEADTPDNFQSRRPNTSFCFLDIRSPGLGDTAMYLCATRGADQETQYFGPGTRLLVL.

There are many counts of this clone. This rearrangement joins TRBV9 to TRBJ1-2, with 9 bases identical to TRBD1. CDR1 and CDR2 (germline): SGDLS, YYNGEE. The length of the CDR3 is 14 residues. Unmatched junction bases numbered 11, after V lost 3 bases and J lost 11 bases. CDR3 region: CASSAGQGTGGYTF. The CDR3 nucleotides read TGTGCCAGCAGCGCCGGACAGGGGACGGGAGGGTACACCTTC.

The chain uses TRBV19 and TRBJ1-5; D call uncertain. Germline V gene data show CDR1 as LNHDA and CDR2 as SQIVND (reference sequence). The CDR3 runs to 14 residues. Trimming took 3 bases from V and 5 from J, leaving 11 bases between them. CDR3 residues: CASSIFAMDQPQHF. The CDR3 region has the DNA TGTGCCAGTAGTATTTTTGCGATGGATCAGCCCCAGCATTTT.

The rearrangement links TRBV18 to TRBJ2-5; no clear D. V shed 0 bases and J shed 6 bases, with 11 bases lying between them. The CDR3 spans 14 residues. Germline lookup yields CDR1 KGHSH and CDR2 LQKENI. CDR3 in DNA: TGTGCCAGCTCACCACCTTCCGAGAGAAAGACCCAGTACTTC. Encoded protein: CASSPPSERKTQYF.

This clone was found a few times. The chain carries TRBV19 and TRBJ1-1, with unresolved D. This CDR3 contains 13 residues. With 2 bases removed from V and 0 bases from J, the gap between germline ends came to 4 bases. From germline, CDR1 is LNHDA and CDR2 SQIVND (reference sequence). DNA for the CDR3: TGTGCCAGTAGTATAACAGTGAACACTGAAGCTTTCTTT. Translating it yields CASSITVNTEAFF.

This chain joins TRBV21-1 and TRBJ1-2. TRBV21-1 is termed a pseudogene. The CDR3 has 15 residues. CDR3 in DNA: TGTGCCAGCAGCCTGGGCGGGGGCGATAACTATGGCTACACCTTC. Translated: CASSLGGGDNYGYTF.

The chain carries TRBV7-9 and TRBJ1-3; D not resolved. V gave up 6 bases and J gave up 8 bases, with 11 bases separating them. Germline V lookup: CDR1 SEHNR, CDR2 FQNEAQ (reference sequence). The CDR3 extends over 12 amino acids. The CDR3 reads CASRSLPDTIYF. The CDR3 DNA is TGTGCCAGCAGGTCCCTCCCGGACACCATATATTTT.